This T cell receptor (beta chain) came from a study of T cell responses to AZD1222 COVID-19 vaccine. Produced via immunoSEQ multiplex PCR; TCRdb's table is partial and in-frame only. The sample lists around 78,000 clones, 85% to 90% occurring once. The J segment lost 2 bases and the V segment lost 9 bases, leaving 24 bases of the junction unmatched. This CDR3 has 21 residues. Germline values: CDR1 ENHRY, CDR2 SYGVKD. Comments on this clone: Its antigen is not known.

Findings and limits, study-wide: Clonal diversity was possibly underestimated, and the donors were mostly white British, with more females. Per reports, nearly half of all spike-specific TCRs target regions that are unmutated in variants. Among AZD1222 vaccinees, only 5 to 7 were seropositive at baseline.

Sequencing was performed on peripheral blood, taken 28 days after the second AZD1222 dose. This sequence was found in an adult who received the AZD1222 COVID-19 vaccine. V gene TRBV10-3 combines with J gene TRBJ2-3, with TRBD2 identical over 12 bases. DNA of the CDR3: TGTGCCATAAAAGGGTCCCCACTAGCGGGGGGCCCTGGGGGGCACACAGATACGCAGTATTTT. Amino acid sequence: CAIKGSPLAGGPGGHTDTQYF.